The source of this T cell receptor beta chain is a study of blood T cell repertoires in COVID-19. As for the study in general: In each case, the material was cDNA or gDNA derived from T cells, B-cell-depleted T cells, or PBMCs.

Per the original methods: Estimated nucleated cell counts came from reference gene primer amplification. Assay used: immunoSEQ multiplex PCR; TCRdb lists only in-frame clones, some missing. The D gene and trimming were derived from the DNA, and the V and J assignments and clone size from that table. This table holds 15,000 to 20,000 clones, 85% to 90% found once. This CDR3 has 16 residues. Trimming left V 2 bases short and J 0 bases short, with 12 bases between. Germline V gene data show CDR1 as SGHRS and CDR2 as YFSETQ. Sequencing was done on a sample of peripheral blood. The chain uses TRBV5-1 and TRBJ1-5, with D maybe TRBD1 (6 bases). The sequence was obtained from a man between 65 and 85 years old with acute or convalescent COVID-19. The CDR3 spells CASSFTGSYSNQPQHF. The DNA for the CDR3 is TGCGCCAGCAGCTTTACAGGGTCCTATAGCAATCAGCCCCAGCATTTT.